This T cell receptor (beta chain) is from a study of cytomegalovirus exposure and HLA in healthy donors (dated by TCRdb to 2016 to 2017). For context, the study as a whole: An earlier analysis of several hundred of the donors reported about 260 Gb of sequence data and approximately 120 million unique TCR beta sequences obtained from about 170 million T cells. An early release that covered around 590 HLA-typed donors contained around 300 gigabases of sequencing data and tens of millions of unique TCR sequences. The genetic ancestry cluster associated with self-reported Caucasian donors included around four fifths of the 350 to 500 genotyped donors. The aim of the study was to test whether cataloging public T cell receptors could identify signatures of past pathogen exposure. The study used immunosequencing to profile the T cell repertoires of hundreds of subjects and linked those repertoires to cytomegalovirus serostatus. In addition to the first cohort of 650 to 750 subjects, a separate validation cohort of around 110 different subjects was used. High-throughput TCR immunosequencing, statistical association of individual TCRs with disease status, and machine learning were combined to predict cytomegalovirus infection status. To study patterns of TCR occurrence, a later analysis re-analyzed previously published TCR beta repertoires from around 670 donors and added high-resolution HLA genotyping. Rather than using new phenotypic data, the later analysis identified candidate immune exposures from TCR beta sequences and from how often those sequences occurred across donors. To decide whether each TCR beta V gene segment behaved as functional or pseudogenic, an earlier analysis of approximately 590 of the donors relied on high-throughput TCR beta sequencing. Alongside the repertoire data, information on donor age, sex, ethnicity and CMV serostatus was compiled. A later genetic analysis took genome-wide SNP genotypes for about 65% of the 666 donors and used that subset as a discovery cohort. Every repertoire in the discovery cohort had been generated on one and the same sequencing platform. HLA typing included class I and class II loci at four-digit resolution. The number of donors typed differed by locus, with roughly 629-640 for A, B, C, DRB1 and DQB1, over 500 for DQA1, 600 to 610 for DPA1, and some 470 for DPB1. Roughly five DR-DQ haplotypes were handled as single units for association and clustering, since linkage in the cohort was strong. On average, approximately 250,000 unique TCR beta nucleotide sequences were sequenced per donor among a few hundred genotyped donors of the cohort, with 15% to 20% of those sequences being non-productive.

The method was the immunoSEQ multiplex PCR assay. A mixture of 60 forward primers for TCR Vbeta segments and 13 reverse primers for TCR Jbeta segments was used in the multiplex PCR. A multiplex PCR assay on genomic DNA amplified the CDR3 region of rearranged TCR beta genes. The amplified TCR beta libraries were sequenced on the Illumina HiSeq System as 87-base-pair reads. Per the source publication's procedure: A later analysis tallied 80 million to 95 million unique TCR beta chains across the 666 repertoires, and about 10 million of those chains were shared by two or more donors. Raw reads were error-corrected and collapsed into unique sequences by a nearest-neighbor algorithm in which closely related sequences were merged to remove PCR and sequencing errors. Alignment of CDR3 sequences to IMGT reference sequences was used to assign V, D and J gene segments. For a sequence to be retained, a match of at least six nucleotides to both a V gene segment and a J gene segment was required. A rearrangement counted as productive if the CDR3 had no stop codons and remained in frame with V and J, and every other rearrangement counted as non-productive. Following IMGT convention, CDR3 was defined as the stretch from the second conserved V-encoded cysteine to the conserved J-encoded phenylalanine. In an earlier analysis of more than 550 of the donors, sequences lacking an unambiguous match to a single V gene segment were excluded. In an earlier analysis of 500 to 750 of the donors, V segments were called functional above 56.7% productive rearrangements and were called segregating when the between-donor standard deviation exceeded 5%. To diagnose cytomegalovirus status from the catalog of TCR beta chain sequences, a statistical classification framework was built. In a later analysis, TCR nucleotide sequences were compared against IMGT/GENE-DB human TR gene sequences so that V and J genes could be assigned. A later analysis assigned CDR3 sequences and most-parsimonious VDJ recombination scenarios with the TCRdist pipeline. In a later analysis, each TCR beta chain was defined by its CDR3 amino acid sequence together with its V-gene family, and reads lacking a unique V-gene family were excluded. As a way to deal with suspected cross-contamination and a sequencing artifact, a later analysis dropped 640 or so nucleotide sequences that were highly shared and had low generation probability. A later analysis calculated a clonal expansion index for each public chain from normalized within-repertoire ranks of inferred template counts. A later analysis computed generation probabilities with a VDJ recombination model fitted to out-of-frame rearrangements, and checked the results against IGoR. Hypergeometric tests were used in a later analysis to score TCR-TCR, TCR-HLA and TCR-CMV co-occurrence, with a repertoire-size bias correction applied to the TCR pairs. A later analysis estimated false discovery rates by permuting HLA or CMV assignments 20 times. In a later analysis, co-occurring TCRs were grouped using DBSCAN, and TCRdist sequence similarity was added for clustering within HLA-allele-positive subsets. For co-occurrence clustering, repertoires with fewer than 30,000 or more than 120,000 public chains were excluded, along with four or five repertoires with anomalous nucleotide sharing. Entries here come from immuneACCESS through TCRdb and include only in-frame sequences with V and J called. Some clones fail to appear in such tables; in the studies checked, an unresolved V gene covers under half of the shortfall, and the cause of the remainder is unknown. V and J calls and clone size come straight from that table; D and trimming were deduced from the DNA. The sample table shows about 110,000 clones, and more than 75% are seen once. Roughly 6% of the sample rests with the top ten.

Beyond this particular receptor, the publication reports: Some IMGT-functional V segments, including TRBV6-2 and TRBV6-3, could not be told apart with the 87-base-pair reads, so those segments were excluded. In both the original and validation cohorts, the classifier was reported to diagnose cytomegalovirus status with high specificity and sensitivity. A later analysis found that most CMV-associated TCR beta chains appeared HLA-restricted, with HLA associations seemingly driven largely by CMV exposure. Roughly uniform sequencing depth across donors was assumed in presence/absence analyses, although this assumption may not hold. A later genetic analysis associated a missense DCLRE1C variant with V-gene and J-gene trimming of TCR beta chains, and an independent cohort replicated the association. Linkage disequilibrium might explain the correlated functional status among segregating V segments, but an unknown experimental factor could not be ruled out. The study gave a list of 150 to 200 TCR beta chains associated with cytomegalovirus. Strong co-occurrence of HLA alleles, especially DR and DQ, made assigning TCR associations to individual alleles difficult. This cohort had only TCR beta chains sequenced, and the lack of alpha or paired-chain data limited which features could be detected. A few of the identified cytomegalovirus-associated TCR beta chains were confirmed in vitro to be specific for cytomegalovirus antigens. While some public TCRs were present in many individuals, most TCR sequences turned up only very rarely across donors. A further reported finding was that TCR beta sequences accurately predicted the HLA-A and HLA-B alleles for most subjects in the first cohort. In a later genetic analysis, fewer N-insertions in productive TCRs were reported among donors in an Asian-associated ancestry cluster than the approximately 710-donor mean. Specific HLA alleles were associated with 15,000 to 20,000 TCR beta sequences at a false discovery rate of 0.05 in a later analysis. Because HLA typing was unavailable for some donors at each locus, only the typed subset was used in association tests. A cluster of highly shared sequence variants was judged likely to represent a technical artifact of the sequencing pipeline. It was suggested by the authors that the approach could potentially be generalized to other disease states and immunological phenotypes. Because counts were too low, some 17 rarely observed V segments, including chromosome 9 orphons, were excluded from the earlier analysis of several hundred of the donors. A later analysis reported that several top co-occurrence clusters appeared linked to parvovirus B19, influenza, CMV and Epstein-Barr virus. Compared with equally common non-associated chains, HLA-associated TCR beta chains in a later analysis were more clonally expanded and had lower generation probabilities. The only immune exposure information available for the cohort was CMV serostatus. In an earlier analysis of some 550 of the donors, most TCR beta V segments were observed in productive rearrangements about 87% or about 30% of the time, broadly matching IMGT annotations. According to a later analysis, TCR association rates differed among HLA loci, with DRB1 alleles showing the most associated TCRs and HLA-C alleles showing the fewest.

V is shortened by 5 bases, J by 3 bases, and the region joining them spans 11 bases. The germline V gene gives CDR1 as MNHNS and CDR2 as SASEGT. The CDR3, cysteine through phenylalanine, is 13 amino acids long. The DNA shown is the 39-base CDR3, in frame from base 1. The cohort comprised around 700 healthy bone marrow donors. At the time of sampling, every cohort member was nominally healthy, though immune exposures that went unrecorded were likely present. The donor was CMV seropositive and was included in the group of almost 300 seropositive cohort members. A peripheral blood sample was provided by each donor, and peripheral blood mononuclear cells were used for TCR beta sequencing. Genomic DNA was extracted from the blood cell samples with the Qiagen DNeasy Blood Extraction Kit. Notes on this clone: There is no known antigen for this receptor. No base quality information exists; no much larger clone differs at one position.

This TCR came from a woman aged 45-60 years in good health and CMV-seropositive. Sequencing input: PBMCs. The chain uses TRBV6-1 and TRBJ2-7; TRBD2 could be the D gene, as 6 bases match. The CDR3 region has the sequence CASSSGTFYEQYF. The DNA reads TGTGCCAGCAGTTCCGGGACTTTCTACGAGCAGTACTTC.